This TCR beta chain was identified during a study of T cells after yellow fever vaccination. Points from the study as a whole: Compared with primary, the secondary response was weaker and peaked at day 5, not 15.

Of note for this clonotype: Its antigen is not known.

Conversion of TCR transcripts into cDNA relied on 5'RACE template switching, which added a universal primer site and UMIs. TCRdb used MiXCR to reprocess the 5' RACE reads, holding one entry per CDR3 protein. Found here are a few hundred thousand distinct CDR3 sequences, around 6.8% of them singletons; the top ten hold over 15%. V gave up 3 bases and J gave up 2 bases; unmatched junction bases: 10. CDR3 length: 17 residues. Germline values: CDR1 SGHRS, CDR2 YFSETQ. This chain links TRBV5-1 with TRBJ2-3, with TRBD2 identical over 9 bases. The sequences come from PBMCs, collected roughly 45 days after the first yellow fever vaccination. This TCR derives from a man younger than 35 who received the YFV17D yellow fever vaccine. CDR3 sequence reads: CASSSILAGDYTDTQYF. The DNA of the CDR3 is TGCGCCAGCAGCTCCATATTAGCGGGGGACTACACAGATACGCAGTATTTT.